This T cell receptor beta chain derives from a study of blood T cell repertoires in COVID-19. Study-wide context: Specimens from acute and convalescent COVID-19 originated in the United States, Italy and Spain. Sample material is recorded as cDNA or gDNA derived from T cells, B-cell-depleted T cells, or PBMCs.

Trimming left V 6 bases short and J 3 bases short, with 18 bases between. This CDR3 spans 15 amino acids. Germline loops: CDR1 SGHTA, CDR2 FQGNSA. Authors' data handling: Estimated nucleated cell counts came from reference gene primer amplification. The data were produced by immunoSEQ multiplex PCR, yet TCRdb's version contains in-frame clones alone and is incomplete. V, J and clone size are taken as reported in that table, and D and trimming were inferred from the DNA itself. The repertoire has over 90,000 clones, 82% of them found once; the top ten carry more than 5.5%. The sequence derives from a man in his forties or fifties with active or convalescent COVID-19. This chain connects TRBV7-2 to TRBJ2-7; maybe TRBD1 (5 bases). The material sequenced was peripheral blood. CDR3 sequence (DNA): TGTGCCAGCAGGCTCCGGAGCCCAGGGAACTACGAGCAGTACTTC. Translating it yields CASRLRSPGNYEQYF.